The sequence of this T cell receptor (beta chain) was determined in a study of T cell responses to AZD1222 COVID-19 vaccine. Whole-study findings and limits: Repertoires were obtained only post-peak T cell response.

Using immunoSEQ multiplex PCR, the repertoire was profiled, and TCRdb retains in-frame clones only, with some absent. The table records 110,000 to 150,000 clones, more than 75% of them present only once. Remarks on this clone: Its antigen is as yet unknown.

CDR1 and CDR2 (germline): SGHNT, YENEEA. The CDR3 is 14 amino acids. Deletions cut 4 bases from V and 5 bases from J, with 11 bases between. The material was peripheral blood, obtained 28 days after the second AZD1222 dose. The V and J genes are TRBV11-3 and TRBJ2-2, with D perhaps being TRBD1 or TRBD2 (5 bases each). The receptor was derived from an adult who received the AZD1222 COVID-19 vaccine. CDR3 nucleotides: TGTGCCAGCAGCTCAGGGACGGTAACCGGGGAGCTGTTTTTT. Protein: CASSSGTVTGELFF.